This TCR beta chain was retrieved from a study of identical twins. This clonotype was counted between two and nine times. Its specificity is not known. Findings and limits, study-wide: Excess twin sharing in beta out-of-frame sequences was weaker.

Germline V gene sequence: CDR1 DFQATT, CDR2 SNEGSKA (reference sequence). J gave up 12 bases and V 6 bases, and 12 bases lay outside the gene matches. CDR3 length: 14 residues. TCRdb re-called the 5' RACE reads with MiXCR, one entry per CDR3 protein. The sample consists of 550,000 to 700,000 distinct CDR3 sequences, 21% of them appearing once. The same sample was also studied in work on T cells expressing NK-cell markers. Per that paper: These clonotypes also led the CD3+CD56-NKG2C+ fraction in a few donors. Clarity on HCMV specificity was lacking for the expanded NKG2C+ T cell clones.

The rearrangement uses TRBV20-1 and TRBJ2-1, with TRBD1 matching 12 bases. The material sequenced was PBMCs. The sequence derives from a woman aged 18-30 years in good health. CDR3 nucleotides: TGCAGTGCCAACCGGGACAGGGGGCGCTTATGGCAGTTCTTC. Translation: CSANRDRGRLWQFF.